These 22 T cell receptor beta chains were all obtained from the same sample, sequenced in a study of CD8 T cells in Susac syndrome. Random hexamers served to reverse transcribe about 0.45 to 1 ug RNA. MiXCR, run by TCRdb on the immunoSEQ multiplex PCR reads, gives a single entry per CDR3 protein. The sample has approximately 180,000 distinct CDR3 sequences; 90% to 96% are singletons. What was sequenced was CD4+ T cells from PBMCs. Receptors originate from a human donor with multiple sclerosis.

The V call is TRBV7-2, the J call TRBJ1-5, with TRBD1 as a possible D gene (6 bases). CDR3 length: 15 amino acids. Trimming removed 3 bases from V and 6 bases from J, with 15 bases in between. Germline V gene data show CDR1 as SGHTA and CDR2 as FQGNSA. The chain's CDR3 is CASSFGNREFQPQHF. The CDR3 DNA sequence: TGTGCCAGCAGCTTCGGGAACAGGGAATTTCAGCCCCAGCATTTT.

This clonotype appeared once. The chain employs TRBV7-9 and TRBJ1-5; 9 bases are shared with TRBD1. J lost 5 bases, V lost 5 bases, and 7 bases had no gene match. The germline V gene encodes CDR1 SEHNR and CDR2 FQNEAQ (reference sequence). This CDR3 is 15 amino acids long. The CDR3 region is CASSPGQGRDQPQHF. The DNA of the CDR3 is TGTGCCAGCAGCCCGGGACAGGGTAGAGATCAGCCCCAGCATTTT.

This rearrangement joins TRBV12-3 or TRBV12-4 to TRBJ2-7; perhaps TRBD1 as D (5 bases). Between the trimmed V and J ends, which lost 5 bases and 0 bases, there was a span of 14 bases. The CDR3 runs to 15 residues. The CDR3, as DNA: TGTGCCAGCAGTCCCCCAGGGTTGGGCTCCTACGAGCAGTACTTC. Amino acid sequence: CASSPPGLGSYEQYF.

As regards this clonotype: Compared with germline, one end of the junction differs, possibly owing to a read error. The chain employs TRBV5-1 and TRBJ2-7, with a tentative D call TRBD2 (6 bases). The CDR3 contains 13 residues. Germline CDR1 SGHRS, CDR2 YFSETQ. The CDR3: CASSLEGRYEQYF. The CDR3 DNA follows: TGTGCCAGCAGCTTGGAGGGCCGCTACGAGCAGTACTTC.

This chain uses TRBV18 with TRBJ1-5; D ambiguous. Germline V gene sequence: CDR1 KGHSH, CDR2 LQKENI. This CDR3 spans 14 amino acids. The V end lost 2 bases, the J end lost 10 bases, and 15 bases lay between the germline ends. The CDR3 spells CASSPEAAIKPQHF. The CDR3 DNA reads as TGTGCCAGCTCACCAGAGGCCGCCATCAAACCCCAGCATTTT.

The rearrangement joins TRBV9 to TRBJ1-2, with 8 bases lining up with TRBD1. The CDR3 length is 14 residues. V lost 4 bases to trimming and J lost 8 bases; unmatched junction nucleotides: 10. Germline CDR1 reads SGDLS; CDR2 reads YYNGEE. The CDR3 DNA follows: TGTGCCAGCAGCTCGGCGACAGGGGATAGAGGCTACACCTTC. Translation gives CASSSATGDRGYTF.

The V call is TRBV15, the J call TRBJ2-7; the match to TRBD1 covers 8 bases. Germline V gene data show CDR1 as LNHNV and CDR2 as YYDKDF (reference sequence). Unmatched junction bases numbered 11, after V lost 0 bases and J lost 7 bases. This CDR3 is built from 16 residues. CDR3 amino acids: CATSRELTDRGGEQYF. As DNA, the CDR3 is TGTGCCACCAGCAGAGAATTGACCGACAGGGGTGGGGAGCAGTACTTC.

The chain is built from TRBV11-2 and TRBJ2-7; D is unresolved. V was trimmed by 3 bases and J by 3 bases, leaving 6 bases between them. CDR1 is SGHAT and CDR2 is FQNNGV in the germline V gene. This CDR3 spans 12 amino acids. CDR3 in amino acids: CASSFRHYEQYF. DNA for the CDR3: TGTGCCAGCAGCTTTCGTCACTACGAGCAGTACTTC. The complete variable domain, with remaining parts taken from reference TRBV11-2 and TRBJ2-7, reads EAGVAQSPRYKIIEKRQSVAFWCNPISGHATLYWYQQILGQGPKLLIQFQNNGVVDDSQLPKDRFSAERLKGVDSTLKIQPAKLEDSAVYLCASSFRHYEQYFGPGTRLTVT.

This chain links TRBV30 with TRBJ1-5, with TRBD1 matching over 7 bases. The CDR3 length is 13 residues. Unmatched junction bases numbered 6, after V lost 3 bases and J lost 7 bases. CDR1 GTSNPN and CDR2 SVGIG come from the germline V gene (reference sequence). In DNA form, the CDR3 reads TGTGCCTGGAGCCGACAGGGAGACCAGCCCCAGCATTTT. Translated: CAWSRQGDQPQHF.

The gene calls are TRBV24-1 and TRBJ2-1, with D tentatively TRBD1 (5 bases). CDR3 length equals 13 residues. Germline V gene data show CDR1 as KGHDR and CDR2 as SFDVKD. Trimming pared 4 bases from V and 7 bases from J, leaving 10 bases between. Here the CDR3 reads CATSDRAVNEQFF. CDR3 sequence (DNA): TGTGCCACCAGTGACAGGGCTGTGAATGAGCAGTTCTTC.

The chain employs TRBV18 and TRBJ2-7, with D possibly being TRBD2 (6 bases). CDR1 and CDR2 from the germline V gene are KGHSH and LQKENI. Trimming removed 3 bases from V and 6 bases from J, with 12 bases in between. The CDR3 is 13 amino acids. The CDR3 region is CASSPQNGGEQYF. The CDR3 DNA reads TGTGCCAGCTCACCTCAAAACGGGGGCGAGCAGTACTTC.

This chain connects TRBV20-1 to TRBJ1-5, with D tentatively TRBD1 (5 bases). The CDR3 contains 14 residues. The V end lost 2 bases, the J end lost 3 bases, and 11 bases lay between the germline ends. Germline V gene sequence: CDR1 DFQATT, CDR2 SNEGSKA (reference sequence). The chain's CDR3 is CSARPGVINQPQHF. CDR3 DNA sequence: TGCAGTGCTAGACCGGGGGTGATCAATCAGCCCCAGCATTTT.

V is TRBV30 and J is TRBJ2-1; 11 bases fit TRBD1. There are 14 residues in the CDR3. Trimming at V came to 3 bases and at J to 6 bases, leaving 4 bases not matched to a gene. In germline, CDR1 is GTSNPN, CDR2 SVGIG (reference sequence). The CDR3 spells CAWRVGQGVNEQFF. The CDR3 region has the DNA TGTGCCTGGAGGGTGGGACAGGGGGTCAATGAGCAGTTCTTC.

The DNA of the CDR3 is TGTGCCAGCAGTTGGCGTAGGAACACTGAAGCTTTCTTT. Translating it yields CASSWRRNTEAFF. This chain joins TRBV12-3 or TRBV12-4 and TRBJ1-1, with unresolved D. Trimming stripped 4 bases from V and 1 base from J, with 7 bases between. This CDR3 contains 13 residues.

This chain connects TRBV11-2 to TRBJ2-7, with TRBD1 matching over 7 bases. V shed 5 bases and J 2 bases; nucleotides not matched to a gene: 12. The CDR3 extends over 16 amino acids. Germline V gene sequence: CDR1 SGHAT, CDR2 FQNNGV. The CDR3 is CASSPGTRTGTYEQYF. CDR3 nucleotide sequence: TGTGCCAGCAGCCCCGGAACGAGGACAGGAACCTACGAGCAGTACTTC.

The rearrangement links TRBV6-1 to TRBJ2-5, with a possible D match to TRBD1 (5 bases). Germline CDR1 MNHNS, CDR2 SASEGT. Trimming took off 3 bases at V and 4 bases at J, with 15 bases between the two ends. The CDR3 consists of 15 residues. This CDR3 reads CASSESGASSETQYF. CDR3 in DNA: TGTGCCAGCAGTGAGTCTGGGGCGTCGTCAGAGACCCAGTACTTC.

The chain combines TRBV5-1 with TRBJ2-7; 7 bases map to TRBD1. Per germline, CDR1 SGHRS and CDR2 YFSETQ. The CDR3 totals 14 residues. J gave up 3 bases and V 5 bases, and 8 bases lay outside the gene matches. The CDR3 sequence: CASRQPGQLYEQYF. The CDR3 region has the DNA TGCGCCAGCAGGCAGCCGGGACAGCTCTACGAGCAGTACTTC.

The chain links TRBV12-3 or TRBV12-4 to TRBJ1-5, with 7 nucleotides matching TRBD1. The length of the CDR3 is 17 residues. Unmatched junction bases numbered 12, after V lost 7 bases and J lost 0 bases. CDR3 region: CASTVVRGHDSNQPQHF. Written as DNA, the CDR3 is TGTGCCAGCACCGTCGTAAGGGGGCATGATAGCAATCAGCCCCAGCATTTT.

The chain joins TRBV5-1 to TRBJ2-7, with 7 bases aligning to TRBD1. The CDR3 totals 14 residues. The germline V gene has CDR1 SGHRS and CDR2 YFSETQ. Trimming at V came to 4 bases and at J to 3 bases, leaving 7 bases not matched to a gene. CDR3: CASSIRDRSYEQYF. The CDR3 coding sequence is TGCGCCAGCAGCATTCGGGACAGAAGCTACGAGCAGTACTTC.

This chain joins TRBV18 and TRBJ1-2; D gene ambiguous. This CDR3 region has 15 residues. Germline lookup yields CDR1 KGHSH and CDR2 LQKENI. The V end lost 2 bases, the J end lost 0 bases, and 10 bases lay between the germline ends. The CDR3 nucleotides are TGTGCCAGCTCACCAATTGCGGAGACTAACTATGGCTACACCTTC. It yields the protein CASSPIAETNYGYTF.

This clonotype showed up just once. This chain joins TRBV18 and TRBJ1-2; D possibly corresponds to TRBD1 (6 bases). This CDR3 region has 14 residues. Germline loops: CDR1 KGHSH, CDR2 LQKENI. V lost 2 bases and J 2 bases, leaving 9 bases between the germline ends. CDR3 loop: CASSPIGQNYGYTF. The CDR3 DNA is TGTGCCAGCTCACCAATAGGACAGAACTATGGCTACACCTTC.

This chain uses TRBV30 with TRBJ1-1, with 8 bases matching TRBD1. The CDR3 is made up of 13 amino acids. Germline CDR1 GTSNPN, CDR2 SVGIG (reference sequence). With V trimmed by 7 bases and J by 4 bases, 8 bases remained unmatched. CDR3 sequence reads: CAFQDRGSTEAFF. The CDR3 DNA reads as TGTGCCTTCCAAGACAGGGGATCCACTGAAGCTTTCTTT. The full variable domain, completed using reference TRBV30 and TRBJ1-1, is SQTIHQWPATLVQPVGSPLSLECTVEGTSNPNLYWYRQAAGRGLQLLFYSVGIGQISSEVPQNLSASRPQDRQFILSSKKLLLSDSGFYLCAFQDRGSTEAFFGQGTRLTVV.